This T cell receptor beta chain was documented in a study of cytomegalovirus exposure and HLA in healthy donors. Germline V gives CDR1 SGHNT, CDR2 YYREEE (reference sequence). Trimming removed 6 bases at V and 7 bases at J, with 20 bases between. CDR3 length: 16 amino acids. Vbeta (60) and Jbeta (13) primers were used in the PCR. The assay was immunoSEQ multiplex PCR, and TCRdb's table has in-frame clones only and misses some. The repertoire holds about 260,000 clones, with almost 85% as singletons. Study observations and caveats: Per published accounts, TCR beta sequences correctly predicted the HLA-A and HLA-B alleles of most subjects.

Comment on this clone: Antigen: not known.

The sequenced material came from PBMCs. The rearrangement joins TRBV5-4 to TRBJ1-6; a possible D gene is TRBD1 (6 bases). The receptor was isolated from a woman in her thirties or forties in good health and CMV-seropositive. The CDR3 reads CASTDRTIGWNSPLHF. In DNA, the CDR3 is TGTGCCAGCACGGACAGAACTATAGGGTGGAATTCACCCCTCCACTTT.